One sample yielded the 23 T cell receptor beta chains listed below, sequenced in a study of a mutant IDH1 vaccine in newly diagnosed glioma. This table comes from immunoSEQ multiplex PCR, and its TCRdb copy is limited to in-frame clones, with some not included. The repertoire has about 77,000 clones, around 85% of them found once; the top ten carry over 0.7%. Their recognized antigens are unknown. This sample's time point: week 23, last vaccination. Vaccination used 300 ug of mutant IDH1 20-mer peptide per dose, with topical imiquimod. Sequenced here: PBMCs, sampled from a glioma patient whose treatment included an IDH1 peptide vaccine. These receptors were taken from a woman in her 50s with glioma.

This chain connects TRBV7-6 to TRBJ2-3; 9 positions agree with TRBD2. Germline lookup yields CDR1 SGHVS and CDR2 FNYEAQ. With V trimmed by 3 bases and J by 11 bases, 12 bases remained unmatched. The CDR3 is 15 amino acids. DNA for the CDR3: TGTGCCAGCAGCTTCGCGGGACTAGCCTCGTTGGAGCAGTATTTT. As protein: CASSFAGLASLEQYF.

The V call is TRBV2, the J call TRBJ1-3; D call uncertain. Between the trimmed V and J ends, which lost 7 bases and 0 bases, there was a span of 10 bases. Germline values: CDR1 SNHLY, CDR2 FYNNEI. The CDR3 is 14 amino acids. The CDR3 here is CASNKGDSGNTIYF. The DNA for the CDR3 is TGTGCCAGCAACAAGGGCGACTCTGGAAACACCATATATTTT.

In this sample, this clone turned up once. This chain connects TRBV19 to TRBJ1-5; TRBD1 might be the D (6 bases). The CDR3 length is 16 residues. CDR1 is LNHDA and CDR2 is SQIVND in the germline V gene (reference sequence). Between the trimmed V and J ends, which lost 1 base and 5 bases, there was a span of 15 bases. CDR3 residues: CASSIGPNRDHQPQHF. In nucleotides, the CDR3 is TGTGCCAGTAGTATAGGCCCCAACAGGGACCATCAGCCCCAGCATTTT.

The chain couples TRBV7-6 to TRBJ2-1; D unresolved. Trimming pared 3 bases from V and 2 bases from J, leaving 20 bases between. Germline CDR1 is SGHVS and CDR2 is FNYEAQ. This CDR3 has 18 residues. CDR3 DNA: TGTGCCAGCAGCTTTGGCCCCGGAAGGGATCGGGCCTACAATGAGCAGTTCTTC. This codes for CASSFGPGRDRAYNEQFF.

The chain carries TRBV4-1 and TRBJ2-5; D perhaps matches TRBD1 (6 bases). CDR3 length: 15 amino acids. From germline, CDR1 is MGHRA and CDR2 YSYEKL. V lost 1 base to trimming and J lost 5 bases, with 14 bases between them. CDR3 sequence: CASSQADRYLETQYF. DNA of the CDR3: TGCGCCAGCAGCCAAGCGGACAGATACCTGGAGACCCAGTACTTC.

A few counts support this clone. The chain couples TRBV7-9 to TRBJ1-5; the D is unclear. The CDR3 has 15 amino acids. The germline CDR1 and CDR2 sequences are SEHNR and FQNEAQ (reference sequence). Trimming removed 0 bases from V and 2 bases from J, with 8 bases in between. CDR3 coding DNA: TGTGCCAGCAGCTTAGCTGGCAGCCGCAATCAGCCCCAGCATTTT. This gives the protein CASSLAGSRNQPQHF.

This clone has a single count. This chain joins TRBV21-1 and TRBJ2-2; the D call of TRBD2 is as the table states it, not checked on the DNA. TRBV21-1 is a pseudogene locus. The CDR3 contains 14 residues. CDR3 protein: CAPRGPEGIGELFF. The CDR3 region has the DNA TGTGCCCCCCGAGGGCCCGAGGGTATCGGGGAGCTGTTTTTT.

CDR3 protein: CASSSYRGLNTEAFF. The CDR3 bases are TGTGCCAGCAGCTCGTATAGGGGTTTGAACACTGAAGCTTTCTTT. The gene calls are TRBV11-2 and TRBJ1-1; a possible D gene is TRBD1 (5 bases). The V end was cut by 4 bases, the J end by 0 bases, with 12 bases between. CDR3 length: 15 residues. Germline CDR1 reads SGHAT; CDR2 reads FQNNGV.

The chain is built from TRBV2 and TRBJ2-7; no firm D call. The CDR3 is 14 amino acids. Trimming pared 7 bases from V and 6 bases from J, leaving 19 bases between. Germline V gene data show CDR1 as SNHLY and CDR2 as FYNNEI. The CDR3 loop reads CASKRALPVLEQYF. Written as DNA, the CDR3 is TGTGCCAGCAAGAGAGCCCTACCTGTACTCGAGCAGTACTTC.

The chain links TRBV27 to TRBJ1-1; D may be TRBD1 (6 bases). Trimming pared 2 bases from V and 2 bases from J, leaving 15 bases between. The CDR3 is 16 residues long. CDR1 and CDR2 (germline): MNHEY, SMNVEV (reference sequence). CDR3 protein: CASSLRGGQGNTEAFF. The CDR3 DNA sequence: TGTGCCAGCAGTTTAAGAGGGGGGCAGGGAAACACTGAAGCTTTCTTT.

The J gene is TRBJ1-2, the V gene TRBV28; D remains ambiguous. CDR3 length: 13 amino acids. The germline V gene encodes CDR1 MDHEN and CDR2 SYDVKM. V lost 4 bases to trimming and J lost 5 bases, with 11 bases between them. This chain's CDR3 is CASSSPPSYGYTF. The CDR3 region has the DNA TGTGCCAGCAGTTCCCCTCCCTCGTATGGCTACACCTTC.

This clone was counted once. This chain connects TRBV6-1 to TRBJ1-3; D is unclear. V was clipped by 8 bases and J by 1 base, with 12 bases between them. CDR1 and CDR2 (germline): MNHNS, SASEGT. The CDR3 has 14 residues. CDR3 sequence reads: CASGGRRSGNTIYF. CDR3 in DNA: TGTGCCAGCGGCGGACGGAGGTCTGGAAACACCATATATTTT.

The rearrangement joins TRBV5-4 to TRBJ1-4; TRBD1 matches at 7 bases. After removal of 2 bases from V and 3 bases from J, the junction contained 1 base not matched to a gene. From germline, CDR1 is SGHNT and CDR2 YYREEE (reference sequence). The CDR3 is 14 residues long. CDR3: CASSLGGSNEKLFF. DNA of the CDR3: TGTGCCAGCAGCTTAGGGGGCTCTAATGAAAAACTGTTTTTT.

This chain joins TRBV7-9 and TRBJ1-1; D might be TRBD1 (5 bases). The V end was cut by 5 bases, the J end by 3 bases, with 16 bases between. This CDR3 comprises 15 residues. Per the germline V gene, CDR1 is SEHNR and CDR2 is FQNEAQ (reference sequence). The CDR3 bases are TGTGCCAGCAGCCGCCTTCGAGGGGCTTACACTGAAGCTTTCTTT. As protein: CASSRLRGAYTEAFF. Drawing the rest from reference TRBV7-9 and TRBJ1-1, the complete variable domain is DTGVSQNPRHKITKRGQNVTFRCDPISEHNRLYWYRQTLGQGPEFLTYFQNEAQLEKSRLLSDRFSAERPKGSFSTLEIQRTEQGDSAMYLCASSRLRGAYTEAFFGQGTRLTVV.

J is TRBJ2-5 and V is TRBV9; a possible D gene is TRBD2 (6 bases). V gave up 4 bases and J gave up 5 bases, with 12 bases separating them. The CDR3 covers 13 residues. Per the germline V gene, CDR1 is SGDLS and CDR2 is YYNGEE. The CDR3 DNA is TGTGCCAGCAGCCACGGAGGGTCGGAGACCCAGTACTTC. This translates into CASSHGGSETQYF.

The CDR3, as DNA: TGTGCCAGCAGCCTGGGACTAGCGGGAGGTGTGGTAGAGACCCAGTACTTC. It is translated as CASSLGLAGGVVETQYF. The chain joins TRBV7-3 to TRBJ2-5, with 15 positions matching TRBD2. The J segment lost 4 bases and the V segment lost 5 bases, leaving 8 bases of the junction unmatched. Per the germline V gene, CDR1 is SGHTA and CDR2 is FQGTGA. The CDR3 is 17 amino acids.

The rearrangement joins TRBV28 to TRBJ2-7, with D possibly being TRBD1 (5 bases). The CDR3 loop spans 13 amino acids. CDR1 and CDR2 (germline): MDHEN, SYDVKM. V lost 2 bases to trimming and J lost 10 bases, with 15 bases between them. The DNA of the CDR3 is TGTGCCAGCAGTTTAAGGGCAGGGAACATCCAGTACTTC. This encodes CASSLRAGNIQYF.

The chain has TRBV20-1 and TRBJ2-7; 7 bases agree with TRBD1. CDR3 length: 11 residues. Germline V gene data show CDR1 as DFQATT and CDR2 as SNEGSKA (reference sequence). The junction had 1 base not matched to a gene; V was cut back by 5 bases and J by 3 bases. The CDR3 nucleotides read TGCAGTGCTGGGGACAGCTACGAGCAGTACTTC. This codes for CSAGDSYEQYF.

DNA for the CDR3: TGTGCCAGCAGAACCGGGACAGCGAACACCGGGGAGCTGTTTTTT. It codes for CASRTGTANTGELFF. The rearrangement uses TRBV6-5 and TRBJ2-2, with 7 bases lining up with TRBD1. Germline V gene data show CDR1 as MNHEY and CDR2 as SVGAGI. V was pared by 6 bases and J by 0 bases, with 4 bases of the junction left unmatched. The CDR3 is made up of 15 amino acids.

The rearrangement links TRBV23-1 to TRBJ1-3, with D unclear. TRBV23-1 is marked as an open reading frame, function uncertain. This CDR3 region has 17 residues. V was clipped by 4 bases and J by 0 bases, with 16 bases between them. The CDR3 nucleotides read TGCGCCAGCAGTCTCGACCGACGGGTATCCTCTGGAAACACCATATATTTT. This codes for CASSLDRRVSSGNTIYF.

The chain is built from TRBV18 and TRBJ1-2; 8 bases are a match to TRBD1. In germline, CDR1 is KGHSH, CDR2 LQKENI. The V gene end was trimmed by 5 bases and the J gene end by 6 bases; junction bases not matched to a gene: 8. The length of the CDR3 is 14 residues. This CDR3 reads CASSADREGHGYTF. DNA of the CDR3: TGTGCCAGCTCAGCGGACAGGGAAGGTCATGGCTACACCTTC.

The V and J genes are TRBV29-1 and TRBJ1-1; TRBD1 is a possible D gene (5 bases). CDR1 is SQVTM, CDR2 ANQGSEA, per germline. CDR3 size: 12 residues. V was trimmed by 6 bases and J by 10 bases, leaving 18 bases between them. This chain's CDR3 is CSVEGTGRRAFF. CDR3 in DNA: TGCAGCGTGGAGGGTACGGGGCGGAGAGCTTTCTTT.

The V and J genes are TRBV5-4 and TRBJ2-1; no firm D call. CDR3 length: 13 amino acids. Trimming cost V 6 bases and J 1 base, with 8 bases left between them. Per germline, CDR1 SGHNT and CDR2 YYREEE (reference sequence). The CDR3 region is CASTERSYNEQFF. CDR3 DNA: TGTGCCAGCACCGAAAGGTCCTACAATGAGCAGTTCTTC.